This T cell receptor beta chain was documented in a study of blood T cell repertoires in COVID-19. Study-level background: Sites across the United States, Italy and Spain contributed samples from acute and convalescent COVID-19. T cells, B-cell-depleted T cells, or PBMCs supplied cDNA or gDNA.

Trimming stripped 7 bases from V and 5 bases from J, with 14 bases between. This CDR3 spans 13 amino acids. Per the original methods: Estimation of nucleated cell counts relied on the amplification of reference gene primers. TCRdb's copy holds only in-frame clones and misses some; the assay was immunoSEQ multiplex PCR. V and J calls and clone size follow that table, whereas D and trimming were derived from the DNA. This sample has roughly 110,000 clones; 80% to 85% occur once, and the top ten carry 0.7% to 1%. The rearrangement joins TRBV12-3 or TRBV12-4 to TRBJ1-2; weak D call: TRBD1 (5 bases). Sequencing input: peripheral blood. This clonotype was sampled from a woman between 65 and 79 years old with acute or convalescent COVID-19. The CDR3 sequence is CASTQGRYYGYTF. CDR3 in DNA: TGTGCCAGCACGCAGGGAAGATATTATGGCTACACCTTC.